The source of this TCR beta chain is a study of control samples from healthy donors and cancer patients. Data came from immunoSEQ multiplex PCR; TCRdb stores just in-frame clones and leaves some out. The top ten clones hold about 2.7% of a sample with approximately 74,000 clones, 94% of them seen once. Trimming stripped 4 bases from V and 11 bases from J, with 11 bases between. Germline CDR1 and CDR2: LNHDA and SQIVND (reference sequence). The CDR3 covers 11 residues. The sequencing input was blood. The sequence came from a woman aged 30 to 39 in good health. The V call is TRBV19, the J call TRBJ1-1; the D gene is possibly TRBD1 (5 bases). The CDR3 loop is CASSTGPEAFF. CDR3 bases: TGTGCCAGTAGTACAGGGCCCGAGGCTTTCTTT. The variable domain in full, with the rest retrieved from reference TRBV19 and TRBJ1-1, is DGGITQSPKYLFRKEGQNVTLSCEQNLNHDAMYWYRQDPGQGLRLIYYSQIVNDFQKGDIAEGYSVSREKKESFPLTVTSAQKNPTAFYLCASSTGPEAFFGQGTRLTVV.